The next 5 T cell receptor beta chains were all read from a single sample in a study of blood T cells in healthy people across ages. A sample-barcoded 5' primer and a J-beta primer mix were used in a second PCR of roughly 6 to 12 cycles. TCRdb re-called the 5' RACE reads through MiXCR, storing one row per CDR3 protein. Here the sample spans hundreds of thousands of distinct CDR3 sequences, more than 55% being singletons. The material sequenced was blood. The receptors shown here come from a man aged 35 to 55 in good health.

V gene TRBV11-2 combines with J gene TRBJ2-3, with D hard to call. The V and J ends lost 1 base and 2 bases respectively, with 13 bases between them. CDR1 and CDR2 from the germline V gene are SGHAT and FQNNGV. The CDR3 sequence is 16 residues long. The CDR3 DNA is TGTGCCAGCAGCTTAGGACCAAACCCCCCCACAGATACGCAGTATTTT. Protein product: CASSLGPNPPTDTQYF.

The genes are TRBV29-1 and TRBJ2-4, with a tentative D call TRBD2 (5 bases). In germline, CDR1 is SQVTM, CDR2 ANQGSEA. V lost 4 bases to trimming and J lost 7 bases, with 17 bases between them. The CDR3 extends over 14 amino acids. As DNA, the CDR3 is TGCAGCGTTGGCAGTGTGGTGGGAGTGAACATTCAGTACTTC. It translates to CSVGSVVGVNIQYF.

This chain links TRBV27 with TRBJ1-1; D gene ambiguous. Deletions cut 0 bases from V and 4 bases from J, with 15 bases between. Looked up from germline, CDR1 is MNHEY and CDR2 is SMNVEV (reference sequence). This CDR3 comprises 16 residues. The CDR3 coding sequence is TGTGCCAGCAGTTTATCGAGGGCGAAGGTAGGCACTGAAGCTTTCTTT. Its translation is CASSLSRAKVGTEAFF.

This clonotype occurred a few times. This chain links TRBV7-2 with TRBJ2-1; 7 bases fit TRBD2. CDR3 length equals 17 residues. Looked up from germline, CDR1 is SGHTA and CDR2 is FQGNSA. The junction had 17 bases not matched to a gene; V was cut back by 5 bases and J by 7 bases. The CDR3, as DNA: TGTGCCAGCAGCCCCCGCGTCGGACTAGATCCACGGAATGAGCAGTTCTTC. This encodes CASSPRVGLDPRNEQFF. The complete variable domain, with remaining parts taken from reference TRBV7-2 and TRBJ2-1, reads GAGVSQSPSNKVTEKGKDVELRCDPISGHTALYWYRQSLGQGLEFLIYFQGNSAPDKSGLPSDRFSAERTGGSVSTLTIQRTQQEDSAVYLCASSPRVGLDPRNEQFFGPGTRLTVL.

This clonotype has more than one count but fewer than ten. The chain links TRBV14 to TRBJ1-2, with TRBD1 matching 7 bases. The germline V gene has CDR1 SGHDN and CDR2 FVKESK. With 1 base clipped from V and 4 bases from J, the junction kept 6 bases outside the gene matches. CDR3 size: 15 residues. The CDR3 loop reads CASSQGGGRSYGYTF. CDR3 coding DNA: TGTGCCAGCAGCCAAGGAGGGGGCAGGAGCTATGGCTACACCTTC.